The rows below give T cell receptor beta chains drawn from one sample of a study of beta chain features in type 1 diabetes. The table came from immunoSEQ multiplex PCR; TCRdb's copy has only in-frame clones and leaves some out. The sample includes 970,000 or so clones, roughly 15% seen only once; the top ten take around 0.02%. The source material was naive CD4+ T cells from blood. The source is a woman under 30 in good health. Both conserved end residues are part of each CDR3. Fields, in order: D gene, V gene, clone size, J gene, CDR3 protein, CDR3 DNA. The D gene is left open where the match is weak. The size entry is marked missing in some rows and otherwise reads once, few, many or a size class.

D gene: TRBD1; V gene: TRBV7-9; clone size: NA; J gene: TRBJ2-1; CDR3 protein: CASSPRTGHEQFF; CDR3 DNA: TGTGCCAGCAGCCCCCGGACAGGCCATGAGCAGTTCTTC
D gene: TRBD2; V gene: TRBV5-1; clone size: NA; J gene: TRBJ2-5; CDR3 protein: CASSPNIAGLETQYF; CDR3 DNA: TGCGCCAGCAGCCCCAATATAGCGGGCCTGGAGACCCAGTACTTC
D gene: NA; V gene: TRBV9; clone size: NA; J gene: TRBJ2-5; CDR3 protein: CASSLGGSSETQYF; CDR3 DNA: TGTGCCAGCAGCCTAGGGGGGAGTAGCGAGACCCAGTACTTC
D gene: TRBD2; V gene: TRBV5-1; clone size: NA; J gene: TRBJ2-1; CDR3 protein: CASSLDGTSGYNEQFF; CDR3 DNA: TGCGCCAGCAGCTTGGACGGGACTAGCGGATACAATGAGCAGTTCTTC
D gene: TRBD2; V gene: TRBV2; clone size: NA; J gene: TRBJ2-1; CDR3 protein: CASSSLAGVEQFF; CDR3 DNA: TGTGCCAGCAGTTCGCTAGCGGGAGTGGAGCAGTTCTTC
D gene: TRBD2; V gene: TRBV5-8; clone size: NA; J gene: TRBJ2-5; CDR3 protein: CASSLARLAGEETQYF; CDR3 DNA: TGTGCCAGCAGCTTGGCCCGGCTAGCGGGAGAAGAGACCCAGTACTTC
D gene: TRBD1; V gene: TRBV7-2; clone size: few; J gene: TRBJ2-1; CDR3 protein: CASSSAPGQGAYNEQFF; CDR3 DNA: TGTGCCAGCAGCTCCGCTCCCGGACAGGGGGCCTACAATGAGCAGTTCTTC
D gene: TRBD1; V gene: TRBV7-8; clone size: NA; J gene: TRBJ2-3; CDR3 protein: CASSSQGGWDTDTQYF; CDR3 DNA: TGTGCCAGCAGCTCACAGGGGGGTTGGGACACAGATACGCAGTATTTT
D gene: NA; V gene: TRBV7-7; clone size: NA; J gene: TRBJ2-2; CDR3 protein: CASGPTRAGELFF; CDR3 DNA: TGTGCTAGCGGTCCAACTAGGGCCGGGGAGCTGTTTTTT
D gene: NA; V gene: TRBV9; clone size: few; J gene: TRBJ2-3; CDR3 protein: CASSVASTDTQYF; CDR3 DNA: TGTGCCAGCAGCGTAGCTAGCACAGATACGCAGTATTTT
D gene: NA; V gene: TRBV10-3; clone size: NA; J gene: TRBJ1-1; CDR3 protein: CAINGVGGNTEAFF; CDR3 DNA: TGTGCCATCAACGGGGTGGGAGGGAACACTGAAGCTTTCTTT
D gene: TRBD1; V gene: TRBV28; clone size: NA; J gene: TRBJ1-1; CDR3 protein: CASSLQGAPAEAFF; CDR3 DNA: TGTGCCAGCAGTTTACAGGGGGCTCCGGCTGAAGCTTTCTTT
D gene: TRBD2; V gene: TRBV29-1; clone size: few; J gene: TRBJ2-1; CDR3 protein: CSVFSGDSYNEQFF; CDR3 DNA: TGCAGCGTTTTTAGCGGGGATTCCTACAATGAGCAGTTCTTC
D gene: TRBD1; V gene: TRBV27; clone size: NA; J gene: TRBJ2-5; CDR3 protein: CASCPGQSETQYF; CDR3 DNA: TGTGCCAGCTGTCCGGGACAGTCGGAGACCCAGTACTTC
D gene: TRBD2; V gene: TRBV10-3; clone size: NA; J gene: TRBJ2-7; CDR3 protein: CAIRGNGLVEMEQYF; CDR3 DNA: TGTGCCATCAGGGGGAATGGACTAGTTGAAATGGAGCAGTACTTC
D gene: TRBD2; V gene: TRBV5-1; clone size: NA; J gene: TRBJ2-1; CDR3 protein: CASSLAPGLAGNEQFF; CDR3 DNA: TGCGCCAGCAGCTTGGCACCGGGACTAGCGGGCAATGAGCAGTTCTTC
D gene: NA; V gene: TRBV28; clone size: NA; J gene: TRBJ2-2; CDR3 protein: CASNGQITGELFF; CDR3 DNA: TGTGCCAGCAACGGGCAGATCACCGGGGAGCTGTTTTTT
D gene: TRBD1; V gene: TRBV27; clone size: few; J gene: TRBJ1-5; CDR3 protein: CASSPQGTGVNQPQHF; CDR3 DNA: TGTGCCAGCAGTCCTCAGGGGACAGGGGTCAATCAGCCCCAGCATTTT
D gene: NA; V gene: TRBV28; clone size: few; J gene: TRBJ2-3; CDR3 protein: CASSSLTTTDTQYF; CDR3 DNA: TGTGCCAGCAGTTCCTTGACTACCACAGATACGCAGTATTTT
D gene: NA; V gene: TRBV19; clone size: NA; J gene: TRBJ2-7; CDR3 protein: CATSGGDHSYEQYF; CDR3 DNA: TGTGCCACTAGTGGGGGCGACCACTCCTACGAGCAGTACTTC
D gene: TRBD2; V gene: TRBV4-2; clone size: once; J gene: TRBJ2-5; CDR3 protein: CASSSTAAGTSGRETQYF; CDR3 DNA: TGTGCCAGCAGCTCTACAGCGGCCGGGACTAGCGGGAGAGAGACCCAGTACTTC
D gene: NA; V gene: TRBV4-1; clone size: NA; J gene: TRBJ1-3; CDR3 protein: CASSYPGSSGNTIYF; CDR3 DNA: TGCGCCAGCAGCTACCCAGGGAGCTCTGGAAACACCATATATTTT
D gene: TRBD2; V gene: TRBV2; clone size: NA; J gene: TRBJ2-3; CDR3 protein: CASSEGTSGTDTQYF; CDR3 DNA: TGTGCCAGCAGTGAAGGGACTAGCGGGACAGATACGCAGTATTTT
D gene: TRBD2; V gene: TRBV19; clone size: NA; J gene: TRBJ2-5; CDR3 protein: CQTYRAAGGLYQETQYF; CDR3 DNA: TGCCAAACCTACCGGGCAGCGGGAGGCCTGTACCAAGAGACCCAGTACTTC
D gene: NA; V gene: TRBV4-2; clone size: NA; J gene: TRBJ2-7; CDR3 protein: CASSQSRGPYEQYF; CDR3 DNA: TGTGCCAGCAGCCAATCGAGGGGACCCTACGAGCAGTACTTC
D gene: NA; V gene: TRBV7-2; clone size: few; J gene: TRBJ2-7; CDR3 protein: CASSLAPTGSYEQYF; CDR3 DNA: TGTGCCAGCAGCTTAGCCCCTACAGGGTCCTACGAGCAGTACTTC
D gene: NA; V gene: TRBV7-9; clone size: few; J gene: TRBJ2-7; CDR3 protein: CASSFGFQYEQYF; CDR3 DNA: TGTGCCAGCAGCTTCGGTTTCCAGTACGAGCAGTACTTC
D gene: NA; V gene: TRBV15; clone size: few; J gene: TRBJ1-3; CDR3 protein: CATSKGRTISGNTIYF; CDR3 DNA: TGTGCCACCAGCAAAGGCAGAACCATCTCTGGAAACACCATATATTTT
D gene: NA; V gene: TRBV29-1; clone size: NA; J gene: TRBJ2-2; CDR3 protein: CSVGRGNTGELFF; CDR3 DNA: TGCAGCGTTGGCAGGGGGAACACCGGGGAGCTGTTTTTT
D gene: NA; V gene: TRBV25-1; clone size: few; J gene: TRBJ1-2; CDR3 protein: CASSERVGNGYTF; CDR3 DNA: TGTGCCAGCAGTGAACGGGTCGGCAATGGCTACACCTTC
D gene: TRBD1; V gene: TRBV28; clone size: few; J gene: TRBJ1-2; CDR3 protein: CASNPWEGTGHYGYTF; CDR3 DNA: TGTGCCAGCAATCCTTGGGAGGGGACAGGGCACTATGGCTACACCTTC
D gene: NA; V gene: TRBV15; clone size: NA; J gene: TRBJ2-3; CDR3 protein: CATSRDRVFLDTQYF; CDR3 DNA: TGTGCCACCAGCAGAGATAGGGTCTTTTTGGATACGCAGTATTTT
D gene: NA; V gene: TRBV6-6; clone size: few; J gene: TRBJ1-5; CDR3 protein: CASGLGPQHF; CDR3 DNA: TGTGCCAGCGGCTTAGGGCCCCAGCATTTT
D gene: TRBD2; V gene: TRBV27; clone size: NA; J gene: TRBJ2-1; CDR3 protein: CASSSGTSVYNEQFF; CDR3 DNA: TGTGCCAGCAGCTCCGGGACTAGCGTCTACAATGAGCAGTTCTTC